A selection of T cell receptor beta chains follows, all from one sample in a study of T-cell memory formation after mild COVID-19. TCRdb itself ran the 5' RACE reads through MiXCR, one entry per CDR3 protein. The top ten clones hold around a fifth of a sample with about 320,000 distinct CDR3 sequences, roughly 13% of them seen once. Sequenced: PBMCs or a T cell subset sorted from them (not recorded which). The receptors were sampled from a man younger than 30 who had mild COVID-19 (a few samples of this study predate the infection). Cell type and time point are not known. Each CDR3 is given with its conserved first and last residue. Fields, in order: V gene, clone size, J gene, CDR3 protein. The listing skips clone size in some rows; elsewhere it reads once, few, many or a size class.

V gene: TRBV9; clone size: .; J gene: TRBJ2-2; CDR3 protein: CASSWAGGNTGELFF
V gene: TRBV7-9; clone size: .; J gene: TRBJ1-2; CDR3 protein: CASRPAAGSNYGYTF
V gene: TRBV7-8; clone size: .; J gene: TRBJ2-5; CDR3 protein: CASSLSFGLAPEETQYF
V gene: TRBV4-1; clone size: few; J gene: TRBJ2-2; CDR3 protein: CASSQTGANTGELFF
V gene: TRBV6-5; clone size: few; J gene: TRBJ2-5; CDR3 protein: CASSLVRRQNQYF
V gene: TRBV4-1; clone size: few; J gene: TRBJ2-5; CDR3 protein: CASSQFGLRQETQYF
V gene: TRBV7-2; clone size: many; J gene: TRBJ2-5; CDR3 protein: CASSLLLAAQETQYF
V gene: TRBV12-3/TRBV12-4; clone size: .; J gene: TRBJ2-5; CDR3 protein: CASSLRRAGGETQYF
V gene: TRBV5-1; clone size: .; J gene: TRBJ2-7; CDR3 protein: CASSLFPAENYEQYF
V gene: TRBV5-1; clone size: few; J gene: TRBJ1-6; CDR3 protein: CASSLGRDGARPLHF
V gene: TRBV5-1; clone size: .; J gene: TRBJ1-4; CDR3 protein: CASSYQEIGEKLFF
V gene: TRBV5-1; clone size: many; J gene: TRBJ2-1; CDR3 protein: CASSPPGSYNEQFF
V gene: TRBV7-2; clone size: .; J gene: TRBJ1-4; CDR3 protein: CASGGQFREKLFF
V gene: TRBV9; clone size: few; J gene: TRBJ2-6; CDR3 protein: CASSVGNGRANVLTF
V gene: TRBV11-2; clone size: few; J gene: TRBJ2-1; CDR3 protein: CASSLVRQEQFF
V gene: TRBV5-6; clone size: few; J gene: TRBJ2-3; CDR3 protein: CASSSRGGSTDTQYF
V gene: TRBV4-1; clone size: .; J gene: TRBJ2-7; CDR3 protein: CASSQGRGLADYEQYF
V gene: TRBV4-1; clone size: .; J gene: TRBJ2-2; CDR3 protein: CASSQVHQGTGELFF